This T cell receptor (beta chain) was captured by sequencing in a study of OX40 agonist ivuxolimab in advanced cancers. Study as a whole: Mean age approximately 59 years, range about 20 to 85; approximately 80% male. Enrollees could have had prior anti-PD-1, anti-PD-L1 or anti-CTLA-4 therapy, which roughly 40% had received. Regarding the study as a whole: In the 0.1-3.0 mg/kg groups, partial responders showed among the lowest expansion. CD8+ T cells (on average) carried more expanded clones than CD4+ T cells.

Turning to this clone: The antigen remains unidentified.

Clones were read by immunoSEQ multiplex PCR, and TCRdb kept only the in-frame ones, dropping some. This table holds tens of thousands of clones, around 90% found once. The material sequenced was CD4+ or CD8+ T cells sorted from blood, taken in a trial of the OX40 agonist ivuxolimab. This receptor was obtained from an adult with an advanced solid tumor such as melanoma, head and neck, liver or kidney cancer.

Here the CDR3 DNA reads TGCGCCAGCAGTTCCGGTCACCTTATCGGTGAGCAGTTCTTC. Translating gives CASSSGHLIGEQFF. V gene TRBV10-1 combines with J gene TRBJ2-1; D uncertain. The CDR3 is 14 amino acids. The germline CDR1 and CDR2 sequences are WNHNN and SYGVQD (reference sequence). V was trimmed by 5 bases and J by 9 bases, leaving 17 bases between them.